This T cell receptor beta chain was identified in a study of control samples from healthy donors and cancer patients. Profiling relied on immunoSEQ multiplex PCR, and the TCRdb table lists in-frame clones only, not all of them. The repertoire consists of about 92,000 clones, with roughly four fifths occurring once and the leading ten covering about 10%. Germline lookup yields CDR1 MDHEN and CDR2 SYDVKM. V lost 6 bases and J 2 bases, leaving 8 bases between the germline ends. The CDR3 extends over 13 amino acids. What was sequenced was blood. V gene TRBV28 combines with J gene TRBJ1-5, with D possibly being TRBD1 (5 bases). The TCR originated in a woman aged 60-75 years in good health. CDR3 loop: CASRGAGNQPQHF. The CDR3 nucleotides are TGTGCCAGCAGAGGGGCTGGCAATCAGCCCCAGCATTTT. The full variable domain, in which reference TRBV28 and TRBJ1-5 provide the parts outside the CDR3, is DVKVTQSSRYLVKRTGEKVFLECVQDMDHENMFWYRQDPGLGLRLIYFSYDVKMKEKGDIPEGYSVSREKKERFSLILESASTNQTSMYLCASRGAGNQPQHFGDGTRLSIL.